The T cell receptor (beta chain) under discussion was sequenced for a study of blood T cell repertoires in COVID-19 (TCRdb year 2020). Notes on the research overall: The collaborator samples originated in the United States, Italy and Spain and spanned the acute and convalescent phases of COVID-19. The prospective study material was composed of cDNA or gDNA derived from T cells, B-cell-depleted T cells, or PBMCs. Subjects who had been exposed to COVID-19, were actively infected with it, or had recovered from it provided the deeply sampled blood TCRbeta repertoires that made up the dataset. The repertoires were made available in a free public database intended to serve as a resource for research on the immune response to SARS-CoV-2. Samples came from the ongoing ImmuneRACE study (first 160 participants) plus 1,254 subjects from 6 global collaborators. A de-identified subject ID, COVID-19 status, age in years and sex were almost always included in the sample metadata. HLA class I and class II types, where available, came from metadata supplied by the sample provider rather than from assay-based typing.

Each collaborating institution followed its own protocols to collect whole blood in K2EDTA tubes. For TCRbeta analysis, collaborator samples were shipped as frozen whole blood, as isolated PBMCs, or as DNA extracted from either sample type. Here is what the overall study found, with its caveats: Clinical and demographic metadata were provided uncurated, with the amount varying by source and participant.

V loses 2 bases, J loses 6 bases, and the germline ends lie 11 bases apart. The germline V gene (reference sequence) supplies CDR1 GTSNPN and CDR2 SVGIG. The CDR3 runs 12 residues from the cysteine to the phenylalanine. This entry keeps only the CDR3 DNA: 36 bases, framed from base 1. TCRbeta CDR3 regions were amplified from genomic DNA by means of the immunoSEQ Assay, a bias-controlled multiplex PCR. Turning to the authors' computational methods: Within the assay, amplification of reference gene primers was used to estimate how many nucleated cells each sample contained. To quantify the absolute abundance of each unique TCRbeta CDR3 rearrangement, sequence reads were collapsed and filtered. For each sample, productive Simpson clonality was calculated as the square root of Simpson's diversity index across productive rearrangements. Here the immuneACCESS table is served through TCRdb, limited to in-frame sequences with V and J called. Missing clones are a known gap in these copies; in checked studies unresolved V genes cover under half, and the rest lacks a known reason. V, J and clone size were drawn from that table, and D and trimming were deduced from the DNA. This sample is represented by around 250,000 clones; around four fifths of them were singletons. The ten largest clones capture roughly 8.6% of the sample.

Points on this clone: There is no known antigen for this receptor. There are no base qualities to consult, and no much larger clone falls within one base.

The TCR was taken from a man aged 40-50 years with active or convalescent COVID-19. The receptor chain draws on TRBV30 and TRBJ2-7, with TRBD2 as a weak D call on 5 bases. Specimen: peripheral blood. The nucleotide sequence is TGTGCCTGGAGTCGGGCGGGTACCGAGCAGTACTTC. The encoded protein is CAWSRAGTEQYF. The full variable domain, completed from the reference TRBV30 and TRBJ2-7 proteins outside the CDR3, reads SQTIHQWPATLVQPVGSPLSLECTVEGTSNPNLYWYRQAAGRGLQLLFYSVGIGQISSEVPQNLSASRPQDRQFILSSKKLLLSDSGFYLCAWSRAGTEQYFGPGTRLTVT.